The 22 T cell receptor beta chains in this list originate from one sample, sequenced in a study of blood T cell repertoires in COVID-19. Produced via immunoSEQ multiplex PCR; TCRdb's table is partial and in-frame only. The repertoire includes roughly 300,000 clones, about 88% of them detected once, and more than 1.1% sits in the top ten. Material: peripheral blood. Source of these receptors: a human donor with COVID-19, enrolled during active disease. The donor label of this sample is uncertain.

A few counts support this clone. The chain couples TRBV14 to TRBJ1-1; D gene ambiguous. The V end was cut by 5 bases, the J end by 2 bases, with 9 bases between. The CDR3 has 13 residues. CDR1 is SGHDN and CDR2 is FVKESK in the germline V gene. DNA of the CDR3: TGTGCCAGCAGCTTAGCCGTTAACACTGAAGCTTTCTTT. Residues: CASSLAVNTEAFF.

The rearrangement joins TRBV5-1 to TRBJ2-3; D is unresolved. CDR3 length: 15 residues. Trimming removed 0 bases at V and 0 bases at J, with 8 bases between. The germline gives CDR1 SGHRS, CDR2 YFSETQ. Here the CDR3 reads CASSLEDFSTDTQYF. CDR3 bases: TGCGCCAGCAGCTTGGAAGACTTCAGCACAGATACGCAGTATTTT.

The chain joins TRBV7-2 to TRBJ2-3, with D possibly being TRBD2 (5 bases). The CDR3 runs 14 residues. Germline values: CDR1 SGHTA, CDR2 FQGNSA. The CDR3 DNA reads TGTGCAGAAGCGGCTAGTCGGGCCACAGATACGCAGTATTTT. The encoded protein is CAEAASRATDTQYF.

The chain employs TRBV9 and TRBJ2-7, with D uncertain. Trimming pared 4 bases from V and 5 bases from J, leaving 13 bases between. Germline V gives CDR1 SGDLS, CDR2 YYNGEE. The CDR3 totals 13 residues. In DNA form, the CDR3 reads TGTGCCAGCAGCCGACTTCCTCGGGACGAGCAGTACTTC. It specifies CASSRLPRDEQYF.

The V gene is TRBV9, the J gene TRBJ1-3; D uncertain. The CDR3 covers 14 residues. Germline assignment: CDR1 SGDLS and CDR2 YYNGEE. V was clipped by 0 bases and J by 7 bases, with 11 bases between them. The CDR3 DNA is TGTGCCAGCAGCGTAGGTCCACGTCGGAACACCATATATTTT. It specifies CASSVGPRRNTIYF. Complete variable domain (other parts from reference TRBV9 and TRBJ1-3): DSGVTQTPKHLITATGQRVTLRCSPRSGDLSVYWYQQSLDQGLQFLIQYYNGEERAKGNILERFSAQQFPDLHSELNLSSLELGDSALYFCASSVGPRRNTIYFGEGSWLTVV.

V and J are TRBV7-9 and TRBJ1-1, with unresolved D. This CDR3 has 14 amino acids. From germline, CDR1 is SEHNR and CDR2 FQNEAQ (reference sequence). V was pared by 2 bases and J by 0 bases, with 7 bases between. The CDR3 region is CASSLQAVNTEAFF. The CDR3 DNA reads as TGTGCCAGCAGCTTACAGGCAGTGAACACTGAAGCTTTCTTT.

The rearrangement uses TRBV5-1 and TRBJ2-1; 7 bases line up with TRBD2. From germline, CDR1 is SGHRS and CDR2 YFSETQ. The CDR3 loop spans 13 amino acids. J lost 8 bases, V lost 4 bases, and 6 bases had no gene match. The CDR3 sequence is CASSSGGGYEQFF. The CDR3 DNA is TGCGCCAGCAGCAGTGGCGGGGGATATGAGCAGTTCTTC.

The rearrangement links TRBV6-4 to TRBJ2-4, with 8 bases that match TRBD2. The CDR3 is made up of 13 amino acids. V lost 6 bases and J lost 9; bases outside the gene matches: 7. Per the germline V gene, CDR1 is MRHNA and CDR2 is SNTAGT. The CDR3 coding sequence is TGTGCCAGCAGCGAGGCTAGCGGGCGCATTCAGTACTTC. Translated: CASSEASGRIQYF.

V gene TRBV7-3 combines with J gene TRBJ1-2; a possible D gene is TRBD1 (5 bases). The CDR3 is 15 amino acids. CDR1 is SGHTA, CDR2 FQGTGA, per germline. V dropped 5 bases and J dropped 2 bases, with 15 bases sitting between them. The CDR3 coding sequence is TGTGCCAGCAGCCTCGAAGCGACAGAAAACTATGGCTACACCTTC. This codes for CASSLEATENYGYTF. The complete variable domain, with remaining parts taken from reference TRBV7-3 and TRBJ1-2, reads GAGVSQTPSNKVTEKGKYVELRCDPISGHTALYWYRQSLGQGPEFLIYFQGTGAADDSGLPNDRFFAVRPEGSVSTLKIQRTERGDSAVYLCASSLEATENYGYTFGSGTRLTVV.

This chain joins TRBV7-6 and TRBJ1-2, with 12 bases lining up with TRBD1. Germline V gene sequence: CDR1 SGHVS, CDR2 FNYEAQ. Trimming cost V 5 bases and J 8 bases; bases outside gene matches: 9. The CDR3 runs to 15 residues. CDR3 in DNA: TGTGCCAGCAGCAACCTGGGACAGGGGGCGCGGGGCTACACCTTC. It codes for CASSNLGQGARGYTF.

The gene calls are TRBV2 and TRBJ2-7; TRBD2 matches at 12 bases. This CDR3 comprises 16 residues. V gave up 2 bases and J gave up 3 bases; unmatched junction bases: 5. CDR1 is SNHLY and CDR2 is FYNNEI in the germline V gene. The CDR3 region is CASSEPGLAGLYEQYF. The DNA of the CDR3 is TGTGCCAGCAGTGAACCTGGACTAGCGGGACTCTACGAGCAGTACTTC.

The rearrangement links TRBV28 to TRBJ1-2; 7 nucleotides align to TRBD1. Germline CDR1 reads MDHEN; CDR2 reads SYDVKM. The V and J ends lost 10 bases and 6 bases, in that order; junction bases with no gene match: 8. The CDR3 totals 12 residues. The CDR3 coding sequence is TGTGCCACCCCAAGGGGGCCTCATGGCTACACCTTC. It yields the protein CATPRGPHGYTF.

The chain is built from TRBV4-1 and TRBJ1-1; 7 positions match TRBD1. This CDR3 has 15 residues. Germline V gives CDR1 MGHRA, CDR2 YSYEKL. With V trimmed by 3 bases and J by 2 bases, 6 bases remained unmatched. As DNA, the CDR3 is TGCGCCAGCAGCCAGGAAGGGACAGTAAACACTGAAGCTTTCTTT. Amino acid sequence: CASSQEGTVNTEAFF.

The V gene is TRBV3-1 (or the pseudogene TRBV3-2), the J gene TRBJ2-7; weak D call: TRBD2 (6 bases). Trimming took off 5 bases at V and 0 bases at J, with 11 bases between the two ends. CDR1 is LGHDT, CDR2 YNNKEL, per germline (reference sequence). The CDR3 has 14 amino acids. In DNA, the CDR3 is TGTGCCAGCAGCGGGACTTCTTCCTCCTACGAGCAGTACTTC. Protein: CASSGTSSSYEQYF.

This chain links TRBV29-1 with TRBJ1-5; D may be TRBD1 (6 bases). V was pared by 6 bases and J by 4 bases, with 13 bases between. CDR3 length equals 13 residues. From germline, CDR1 is SQVTM and CDR2 ANQGSEA. The DNA for the CDR3 is TGCAGCGTAGCGGGGGGGGCTAATCAGCCCCAGCATTTT. Protein: CSVAGGANQPQHF. The whole variable domain, remainder taken from reference TRBV29-1 and TRBJ1-5, is SAVISQKPSRDICQRGTSLTIQCQVDSQVTMMFWYRQQPGQSLTLIATANQGSEATYESGFVIDKFPISRPNLTFSTLTVSNMSPEDSSIYLCSVAGGANQPQHFGDGTRLSIL.

The rearrangement uses TRBV19 and TRBJ1-1; D unclear. Germline-derived CDR1 and CDR2 are LNHDA and SQIVND (reference sequence). This CDR3 contains 16 residues. V dropped 6 bases and J dropped 1 base, with 18 bases sitting between them. The CDR3 is CASSHRRAEGNTEAFF. The CDR3 DNA sequence: TGTGCCAGTAGCCACCGGCGGGCAGAGGGGAACACTGAAGCTTTCTTT.

This clone turned up a few times. The V call is TRBV2, the J call TRBJ2-5; no reliable D call. CDR1 SNHLY and CDR2 FYNNEI come from the germline V gene. The CDR3 consists of 13 residues. V shed 6 bases and J shed 1 base, with 9 bases lying between them. The CDR3 here is CASSRSSQETQYF. In nucleotides, the CDR3 is TGTGCCAGCAGCCGTAGTTCCCAAGAGACCCAGTACTTC.

The CDR3 reads CASSSQTDVSQETQYF. The CDR3 DNA is TGTGCCAGCAGCTCCCAGACAGATGTGTCCCAAGAGACCCAGTACTTC. The chain is built from TRBV7-2 and TRBJ2-5; a possible D gene is TRBD1 (5 bases). The germline gives CDR1 SGHTA, CDR2 FQGNSA. This CDR3 region has 16 residues. V gave up 4 bases and J gave up 1 base, with 16 bases separating them.

This clone was seen once. The J gene is TRBJ2-7, the V gene TRBV6-5; TRBD1 aligns across 9 bases. CDR1 and CDR2 (germline): MNHEY, SVGAGI. The length of the CDR3 is 14 residues. The junction had 8 bases not matched to a gene; V was cut back by 6 bases and J by 5 bases. CDR3 sequence (DNA): TGTGCCAGCAGGTTACAGGGGGCGAGTCACGAGCAGTACTTC. This translates into CASRLQGASHEQYF.

The rearrangement links TRBV21-1 to TRBJ2-7; the table's D gene call, TRBD1, was not cross checked with the DNA. TRBV21-1 is classified as a pseudogene. This CDR3 comprises 14 residues. CDR3 sequence (DNA): TGTGCCAGCAGCAATCGCCCAGAATCCTACGAGCAGTACTTC. Translation gives CASSNRPESYEQYF.

The chain employs TRBV18 and TRBJ1-2, with TRBD1 matching over 9 bases. V dropped 3 bases and J dropped 4; count of bases not matched to a gene: 6. Germline values: CDR1 KGHSH, CDR2 LQKENI. The CDR3 loop spans 15 amino acids. DNA of the CDR3: TGTGCCAGCTCACCGGACAGGGGTAGGGGCTATGGCTACACCTTC. This translates into CASSPDRGRGYGYTF.

In this sample, this clone turned up once. The chain is built from TRBV7-3 and TRBJ2-6, with TRBD1 identical over 9 bases. J lost 0 bases, V lost 5 bases, and 8 bases had no gene match. Germline V gene sequence: CDR1 SGHTA, CDR2 FQGTGA. The CDR3 totals 18 residues. The CDR3, as DNA: TGTGCCAGCAGCCCCACCGGGACAGGGCGCTCTGGGGCCAACGTCCTGACTTTC. Translating it yields CASSPTGTGRSGANVLTF.